The 10 T cell receptor beta chains presented below share a single source sample, sequenced in a study of spatial heterogeneity in lung cancer. Study-level points and caveats: Tumor mutation counts were tracked by expanded intratumoral alpha and beta TCR counts.

Antigen specificity for these receptors is unknown. In TCRdb, the 5' RACE reads were re-called with MiXCR into one record per CDR3 protein. The table includes some 2,600 distinct CDR3 sequences, roughly 14% detected once. Time point defined: sample taken at primary tumor resection. The sample consisted of lung tumor tissue, taken at surgery. Receptor source: a female donor with early-stage non-small cell lung cancer.

This clonotype counts as medium-sized. The chain links TRBV10-2 to TRBJ2-5; maybe TRBD2 (5 bases). The ends were cut back, 3 bases at V and 0 bases at J, with 11 bases in the middle. This CDR3 has 15 residues. Germline V gives CDR1 WSHSY, CDR2 SAAADI. Here the CDR3 reads CASSDAGGHQETQYF. DNA of the CDR3: TGCGCCAGCAGTGACGCGGGCGGGCACCAAGAGACCCAGTACTTC.

By proportion, this clonotype is medium-sized. This chain links TRBV11-1 with TRBJ2-7, with TRBD1 matching over 7 bases. This CDR3 comprises 16 residues. The germline CDR1 and CDR2 sequences are SGHAT and FQDESV (reference sequence). Losses at the gene ends were 5 bases for V and 6 bases for J; bases not matched to a gene: 16. CDR3 loop: CASSLTTTGPYVEQYF. The DNA for the CDR3 is TGTGCCAGCAGCCTGACTACGACAGGGCCCTACGTCGAGCAGTACTTC.

By proportion, this clonotype is medium-sized. This rearrangement joins TRBV28 to TRBJ2-5, with TRBD2 matching 8 bases. The V segment lost 6 bases and the J segment 2 bases; nucleotides outside the gene matches: 8. The CDR3 is made up of 15 amino acids. Germline V gene lookup returns CDR1 MDHEN and CDR2 SYDVKM. CDR3 DNA sequence: TGTGCCAGCAGCTCACCTCAGCGGGGGCAAGAGACCCAGTACTTC. It encodes CASSSPQRGQETQYF.

This clonotype came up many times. The chain carries TRBV19 and TRBJ2-7, with 9 bases aligning to TRBD1. CDR1 LNHDA and CDR2 SQIVND come from the germline V gene (reference sequence). V shed 5 bases, J shed 3 bases, and the junction held 8 bases outside the gene matches. The CDR3 loop spans 15 amino acids. The CDR3 DNA follows: TGTGCCAGTAGTCCCCGCGGGGACAGGGACTACGAGCAGTACTTC. This gives the protein CASSPRGDRDYEQYF.

This clonotype is classed as medium-sized. V usage is TRBV19 and J usage is TRBJ2-2, with 11 bases aligning to TRBD1. V lost 3 bases and J lost 3; bases outside the gene matches: 3. The CDR3 is 16 amino acids. CDR1 and CDR2 (germline): LNHDA, SQIVND (reference sequence). Here the CDR3 reads CASSMDRGRDTGELFF. DNA of the CDR3: TGTGCCAGTAGTATGGACAGGGGGCGCGACACCGGGGAGCTGTTTTTT.

This clonotype was seen many times. The V and J genes are TRBV19 and TRBJ1-1; 7 nucleotides align to TRBD1. Trimming took 7 bases from V and 2 from J; bases not matched to a gene: 10. CDR1 and CDR2 (germline): LNHDA, SQIVND (reference sequence). The CDR3 length is 15 residues. CDR3 coding DNA: TGTGCCAGTACCCATGGGGACAGCTTTAACACTGAAGCTTTCTTT. Its protein product is CASTHGDSFNTEAFF.

CDR3 bases: TGTGCCAGCAGCCCCACAGCGGGAGTGGGCGAAAAGACCCAGTACTTC. It is translated as CASSPTAGVGEKTQYF. The chain couples TRBV7-8 to TRBJ2-5; TRBD2 aligns across 8 bases. This CDR3 is 16 amino acids long. V trimming: 5 bases; J trimming: 6 bases; junction bases outside the gene matches: 14. CDR1 and CDR2 from the germline V gene are SGHVS and FQNEAQ.

This clonotype was recorded at least ten times. The chain is built from TRBV24-1 and TRBJ2-7; D not resolved. The CDR3 has 13 amino acids. Looked up from germline, CDR1 is KGHDR and CDR2 is SFDVKD. V lost 12 bases and J 9 bases, leaving 23 bases between the germline ends. The CDR3 region has the DNA TGTGCCGCCCGCGTATGGTCTGTTATGGGGCAGTACTTC. This translates into CAARVWSVMGQYF.

V is TRBV27 and J is TRBJ1-6; the match to TRBD1 covers 8 bases. The CDR3 is 13 amino acids. Germline CDR1 and CDR2: MNHEY and SMNVEV (reference sequence). V shed 6 bases, J shed 16 bases, and the junction held 11 bases outside the gene matches. CDR3 in amino acids: CASSRGQGAPLHF. In DNA form, the CDR3 reads TGTGCCAGCAGCCGGGGGCAGGGGGCCCCTCTCCACTTT.

V and J are TRBV20-1 and TRBJ2-5; tentatively, D is TRBD1 (5 bases). Trimming took off 5 bases at V and 5 bases at J, with 12 bases between the two ends. The CDR3 length is 12 residues. Germline CDR1 is DFQATT and CDR2 is SNEGSKA (reference sequence). The CDR3 reads CSAVRALETQYF. CDR3 nucleotide sequence: TGCAGTGCTGTCAGGGCTTTGGAGACCCAGTACTTC.